The 10 T cell receptor beta chains below were found in one sample sequenced in a study of graft-versus-host responses after intestinal transplantation. Libraries were prepared by immunoSEQ multiplex PCR; TCRdb keeps only in-frame clonotypes and omits some of them. The data show approximately 37,000 clones, approximately 90% seen once. Investigators treated the graft tissue so that it released intraepithelial and lamina propria lymphocytes. Material: ileum tissue, obtained roughly 200 days after intestinal transplant. These receptors originate from a human patient who received an intestinal transplant, so some T cells may come from the graft donor.

In this sample, this clone turned up once. V gene TRBV28 combines with J gene TRBJ2-1; 11 bases are shared with TRBD2. V shed 9 bases and J 12 bases; nucleotides not matched to a gene: 16. Germline-derived CDR1 and CDR2 are MDHEN and SYDVKM. The CDR3 has 15 residues. The CDR3: CARSRSGRAGLAQFF. CDR3 nucleotide sequence: TGTGCCAGGTCTCGTAGCGGGAGGGCGGGTCTAGCGCAGTTCTTC.

This clone was detected only once. The rearrangement links TRBV7-6 to TRBJ2-3; 7 bases fit TRBD2. The CDR3 loop spans 14 amino acids. Trimming took 7 bases from V and 1 from J; bases not matched to a gene: 5. The V gene's germline CDR1 is SGHVS and CDR2 FNYEAQ. Here the CDR3 DNA reads TGTGCCAGCACCCGGGGGGTGGGCACAGATACGCAGTATTTT. As protein: CASTRGVGTDTQYF.

J is TRBJ2-7 and V is TRBV4-1; D not resolved. The CDR3 consists of 14 residues. CDR1 and CDR2 (germline): MGHRA, YSYEKL. V lost 1 base and J lost 1, with 8 bases in between. The chain's CDR3 is CASSQVTDSYEQYF. CDR3 bases: TGCGCCAGCAGCCAAGTTACGGATTCCTACGAGCAGTACTTC.

V gene TRBV7-9 combines with J gene TRBJ1-1; D not certain. Trimming pared 2 bases from V and 10 bases from J, leaving 14 bases between. The CDR3 length is 13 residues. The germline CDR1 and CDR2 sequences are SEHNR and FQNEAQ (reference sequence). CDR3 nucleotides: TGTGCCAGCAGCTTATACGGGAAGGTTGGAGCTTTCTTT. Translation gives CASSLYGKVGAFF.

CDR3 loop: CASSLLGGQPQHF. The CDR3, as DNA: TGTGCCAGCAGCCTCTTGGGGGGTCAGCCCCAGCATTTT. The chain combines TRBV5-6 with TRBJ1-5; TRBD1 might be the D (5 bases). V lost 4 bases, J lost 6 bases, and 11 bases lay in between. This CDR3 has 13 amino acids. The germline CDR1 and CDR2 sequences are SGHDT and YYEEEE. Full variable domain (remainder filled in from reference TRBV5-6 and TRBJ1-5): DAGVTQSPTHLIKTRGQQVTLRCSPKSGHDTVSWYQQALGQGPQFIFQYYEEEERQRGNFPDRFSGHQFPNYSSELNVNALLLGDSALYLCASSLLGGQPQHFGDGTRLSIL.

The chain carries TRBV6-5 and TRBJ2-2; 11 bases align to TRBD2. Germline CDR1 MNHEY, CDR2 SVGAGI. The CDR3 is made up of 15 amino acids. V lost 6 bases and J lost 8; bases outside the gene matches: 8. This CDR3 is CASRPLSGGGGELFF. The CDR3, as DNA: TGTGCCAGCAGACCCCTTAGCGGGGGGGGAGGGGAGCTGTTTTTT.

The chain couples TRBV21-1 to TRBJ2-2; the table assigns TRBD1, which was not confirmed against the DNA. TRBV21-1 is labeled a pseudogene. The CDR3 totals 21 residues. The CDR3 region is CASSREGVGGARPPNTGELFF. Written as DNA, the CDR3 is TGTGCCAGCAGCAGGGAAGGAGTGGGTGGGGCGCGACCCCCTAACACCGGGGAGCTGTTTTTT.

The chain has TRBV28 and TRBJ2-1; 9 bases line up with TRBD2. Per the germline V gene, CDR1 is MDHEN and CDR2 is SYDVKM. This CDR3 is 15 amino acids long. With V trimmed by 2 bases and J by 4 bases, 3 bases remained unmatched. The CDR3 region has the DNA TGTGCCAGCAGTTTACTAGCGGGGACTTACAATGAGCAGTTCTTC. Its translation: CASSLLAGTYNEQFF.

The chain combines TRBV6-1 with TRBJ2-7; 12 bases fit TRBD1. V gave up 4 bases and J gave up 3 bases; unmatched junction bases: 10. The CDR3 covers 17 residues. Germline CDR1 MNHNS, CDR2 SASEGT. CDR3 nucleotide sequence: TGTGCCAGCAGTGTTAGGGACAGGGGGCAGGGGTACTACGAGCAGTACTTC. It translates to CASSVRDRGQGYYEQYF.

The chain combines TRBV5-4 with TRBJ1-1; 7 positions match TRBD1. The ends lost 2 bases at V and 2 bases at J; junction bases unmatched: 6. The CDR3 is 15 amino acids. Germline V gene data show CDR1 as SGHNT and CDR2 as YYREEE (reference sequence). The CDR3 DNA follows: TGTGCCAGCAGCTTACAGGGGTTCGGAAACACTGAAGCTTTCTTT. Translation: CASSLQGFGNTEAFF.